This T cell receptor (beta chain) stems from a study of blood T cells in healthy people across ages. Overall study findings and caveats: Naive T cell percentage strongly correlated with TCR beta diversity.

This CDR3 comprises 16 residues. The V end lost 1 base, the J end lost 4 bases, and 18 bases lay between the germline ends. CDR1 is DFQATT and CDR2 is SNEGSKA in the germline V gene (reference sequence). The authors ran a second PCR of about 7 to 11 cycles using a sample-barcoded 5' primer and a J-beta primer mix. All samples yielded 3 million or more CDR3-containing paired-end reads. TCRdb ran MiXCR on the 5' RACE reads and lists one entry per CDR3 protein. This sample has fewer than 1.5 million distinct CDR3 sequences, with approximately 40% found just once. A few counts support this clonotype. Its antigen is not known.

The rearrangement joins TRBV20-1 to TRBJ2-3; a weak D match, TRBD2 (6 bases). The sequencing sample was made of blood. The TCR originated in a woman aged 18 to 35 in good health. CDR3 amino acids: CSARAAGTGGSDTQYF. CDR3 nucleotide sequence: TGCAGTGCTAGAGCGGCCGGGACTGGGGGATCAGATACGCAGTATTTT.